The 23 T cell receptor beta chains in this list originate from one sample, sequenced in a study of human T cells and chemical hapten exposure. The study's library attached unique molecular identifiers to single cDNA molecules. TCRdb itself ran the reads through MiXCR, one entry per CDR3 protein. The data show around 120,000 distinct CDR3 sequences, around 8.5% seen once. Whole blood, unfractionated, served as the material for total RNA extraction. Input material: whole blood. These receptors were obtained from a human donor in good health. Some clones in this sample may be carry-over from other donors' samples.

This clonotype was seen more than once but under ten times. This rearrangement joins TRBV2 to TRBJ2-3, with 8 bases matching TRBD2. There are 17 residues in the CDR3. Per the germline V gene, CDR1 is SNHLY and CDR2 is FYNNEI. V lost 3 bases and J lost 0; bases outside the gene matches: 8. CDR3 sequence: CASSDSRLASSTDTQYF. In nucleotides, the CDR3 is TGTGCCAGCAGTGATTCGAGACTAGCGTCTAGCACAGATACGCAGTATTTT.

The chain couples TRBV7-8 to TRBJ2-4; 7 positions agree with TRBD2. This CDR3 is 18 amino acids long. The ends lost 5 bases at V and 7 bases at J; junction bases unmatched: 20. In germline, CDR1 is SGHVS, CDR2 FQNEAQ. CDR3 DNA sequence: TGTGCCAGCAGCCTAATTCTGGGGGAGGGCCCCTCGGGCAACATTCAGTACTTC. It encodes CASSLILGEGPSGNIQYF.

This clonotype has a handful of counts. The rearrangement uses TRBV7-9 and TRBJ2-3; TRBD2 agrees at 10 bases. The junction had 6 bases not matched to a gene; V was cut back by 4 bases and J by 2 bases. Per germline, CDR1 SEHNR and CDR2 FQNEAQ (reference sequence). The CDR3 length is 16 residues. CDR3 bases: TGTGCCAGCAGCTCTCCACTAGCGGGGTCCACAGATACGCAGTATTTT. Its protein is CASSSPLAGSTDTQYF.

This clonotype was recorded many times. CDR3 nucleotide sequence: TGTGCCAGCAGTGATGACAGGGTGGGGATCACTGAAGCTTTCTTT. This sequence encodes CASSDDRVGITEAFF. The V call is TRBV25-1, the J call TRBJ1-1; TRBD1 aligns across 7 bases. The CDR3 consists of 15 residues. Germline CDR1 reads MGHDK; CDR2 reads SYGVNS. Trimming at V came to 3 bases and at J to 4 bases, leaving 8 bases not matched to a gene.

The table lists this clonotype with a few counts. The genes are TRBV29-1 and TRBJ2-1; either TRBD1 or TRBD2 may fit D (5 bases each). Germline V CDR1 and CDR2: SQVTM, ANQGSEA. V was pared by 4 bases and J by 4 bases, with 11 bases between. There are 13 residues in the CDR3. CDR3 protein: CSVGGGGYNEQFF. The CDR3 region has the DNA TGCAGCGTTGGGGGTGGGGGATACAATGAGCAGTTCTTC.

This clonotype was seen repeatedly, ten times or more. Here the CDR3 DNA reads TGTGCCAGCAGCCAGGCAGTATCAACTAATGAAAAACTGTTTTTT. It codes for CASSQAVSTNEKLFF. The chain links TRBV3-1 to TRBJ1-4; no clear D gene. The germline CDR1 and CDR2 sequences are LGHDT and YNNKEL (reference sequence). V dropped 3 bases and J dropped 0 bases, with 8 bases sitting between them. CDR3 length: 15 amino acids.

The sample holds a few counts of this clonotype. The chain links TRBV9 to TRBJ2-2; 7 bases fit TRBD1. CDR1 and CDR2 (germline): SGDLS, YYNGEE. The CDR3 is made up of 15 amino acids. V shed 3 bases and J 0 bases; nucleotides not matched to a gene: 2. The CDR3 spells CASSGTGSNTGELFF. The DNA for the CDR3 is TGTGCCAGCAGCGGGACAGGCTCGAACACCGGGGAGCTGTTTTTT.

The chain combines TRBV6-6 with TRBJ1-1; D is undetermined. The ends were cut back, 0 bases at V and 3 bases at J, with 8 bases in the middle. The CDR3 has 14 residues. Germline V gives CDR1 MNHNY, CDR2 SVGAGI (reference sequence). The CDR3 region has the DNA TGTGCCAGCAGTTACTCAATTACTTACACTGAAGCTTTCTTT. It translates to CASSYSITYTEAFF.

Many counts were recorded for this clonotype. The chain links TRBV2 to TRBJ2-1; a weak D match, TRBD1 (6 bases). The CDR3 has 15 amino acids. V was shortened by 2 bases and J by 5 bases, with 13 bases between the two germline ends. The germline gives CDR1 SNHLY, CDR2 FYNNEI. The CDR3 region is CASSERGRGHNEQFF. The CDR3 DNA is TGTGCCAGCAGTGAACGGGGCAGGGGTCACAATGAGCAGTTCTTC. The variable domain in full, completed from reference TRBV2 and TRBJ2-1, reads EPEVTQTPSHQVTQMGQEVILRCVPISNHLYFYWYRQILGQKVEFLVSFYNNEISEKSEIFDDQFSVERPDGSNFTLKIRSTKLEDSAMYFCASSERGRGHNEQFFGPGTRLTVL.

The chain combines TRBV10-3 with TRBJ1-2; 8 bases align to TRBD1. Germline values: CDR1 ENHRY, CDR2 SYGVKD. V was clipped by 4 bases and J by 4 bases; unmatched bases: 5. The CDR3 is 14 amino acids. The CDR3 loop is CAISVDRASYGYTF. The CDR3 coding sequence is TGTGCCATCAGTGTGGACAGGGCAAGCTATGGCTACACCTTC.

There are many counts of this clonotype. The CDR3 nucleotides are TGCGCCAGCAGTGTAGGAACAGGGGGTCGACCCTACGAGCAGTACTTC. Its translation: CASSVGTGGRPYEQYF. The chain recombines TRBV10-1 with TRBJ2-7; 8 nucleotides align to TRBD1. This CDR3 region has 16 residues. Germline V CDR1 and CDR2: WNHNN, SYGVQD (reference sequence). V lost 4 bases, J lost 2 bases, and 10 bases stayed unmatched.

This clonotype was detected only a few times. The genes are TRBV29-1 and TRBJ1-5; D is unresolved. This CDR3 is built from 12 residues. V lost 7 bases and J lost 3, with 10 bases in between. CDR1 SQVTM and CDR2 ANQGSEA come from the germline V gene. CDR3 protein: CSATGINQPQHF. The CDR3 region has the DNA TGCAGCGCAACGGGGATCAATCAGCCCCAGCATTTT.

This clonotype was found many times. The V gene is TRBV12-3 or TRBV12-4, the J gene TRBJ2-2, with D perhaps matching TRBD1 (5 bases). Trimming cost V 7 bases and J 0 bases, with 18 bases left between them. There are 17 residues in the CDR3. This chain's CDR3 is CASTPPDSDPNTGELFF. CDR3 DNA: TGTGCCAGCACCCCCCCCGACAGCGACCCGAACACCGGGGAGCTGTTTTTT.

In this sample, this clonotype turned up a few times. This sequence joins TRBV7-9 and TRBJ1-1; the D is unclear. Germline V gene lookup returns CDR1 SEHNR and CDR2 FQNEAQ (reference sequence). The CDR3 loop spans 15 amino acids. V was cut by 2 bases and J by 4 bases, with 14 bases left in between. The CDR3 bases are TGTGCCAGCAGCTTAAGAGCCACAGCAAGCACTGAAGCTTTCTTT. Translated: CASSLRATASTEAFF.

This clonotype occurred a few times. The V gene is TRBV20-1, the J gene TRBJ2-3; the match to TRBD2 covers 12 bases. The CDR3 length is 14 residues. CDR1 is DFQATT and CDR2 is SNEGSKA in the germline V gene (reference sequence). J was trimmed by 4 bases and V by 4 bases; bases with no gene match: 3. The CDR3 is CSATSGGAADTQYF. DNA of the CDR3: TGCAGTGCTACTAGCGGGGGGGCGGCAGATACGCAGTATTTT.

This clonotype turned up a few times. The junction departs from germline at one end; a sequencing error may be responsible. The V call is TRBV5-4, the J call TRBJ2-5; unclear D gene. The CDR3 totals 11 residues. Germline lookup yields CDR1 SGHNT and CDR2 YYREEE (reference sequence). The CDR3: CASRLGETQYF. The CDR3 DNA sequence: TGTGCCAGCAGATTGGGGGAGACCCAGTACTTC. Full variable domain (missing parts from reference TRBV5-4 and TRBJ2-5): ETGVTQSPTHLIKTRGQQVTLRCSSQSGHNTVSWYQQALGQGPQFIFQYYREEENGRGNFPPRFSGLQFPNYSSELNVNALELDDSALYLCASRLGETQYFGPGTRLLVL.

In its sample, this clonotype was seen many times. The chain links TRBV3-1 to TRBJ2-7; 8 nucleotides align to TRBD1. The germline CDR1 and CDR2 sequences are LGHDT and YNNKEL (reference sequence). The V segment lost 1 base and the J segment 3 bases; nucleotides outside the gene matches: 11. The CDR3 totals 17 residues. CDR3 coding DNA: TGTGCCAGCAGCCAAGGAGCCCCGGGACAGGTGATCTACGAGCAGTACTTC. It is translated as CASSQGAPGQVIYEQYF.

This chain connects TRBV12-3 or TRBV12-4 to TRBJ2-3; 7 positions match TRBD1. This CDR3 spans 14 amino acids. With V trimmed by 5 bases and J by 0 bases, 2 bases remained unmatched. CDR3 in DNA: TGTGCCAGCAGTCGGGACAGTAGCACAGATACGCAGTATTTT. Amino acid sequence: CASSRDSSTDTQYF.

A remark on this clonotype: Germline and junction disagree at one end, which may indicate a read error. The rearrangement uses TRBV2 and TRBJ2-1, with 15 bases identical to TRBD2. This CDR3 is built from 17 residues. Germline CDR1 SNHLY, CDR2 FYNNEI. DNA of the CDR3: TGTGCCAGCAGGGAAGGACTAGCGGGGGGGAAGGACAATGAGCAGTTCTTC. This gives the protein CASREGLAGGKDNEQFF.

This clonotype was observed at least ten times. The chain employs TRBV7-9 and TRBJ2-1; D gene unclear. This CDR3 has 13 residues. Germline assignment: CDR1 SEHNR and CDR2 FQNEAQ (reference sequence). V was pared by 1 base and J by 4 bases, with 5 bases between. The CDR3 sequence: CASSLGRYNEQFF. The CDR3 DNA reads TGTGCCAGCAGCTTAGGGCGTTACAATGAGCAGTTCTTC.

This clonotype has only one observation. J is TRBJ2-2 and V is TRBV27, with D possibly matching TRBD2 (5 bases). Germline CDR1 is MNHEY and CDR2 is SMNVEV (reference sequence). The V end lost 7 bases, the J end lost 3 bases, and 18 bases lay between the germline ends. This CDR3 is 16 amino acids long. DNA of the CDR3: TGTGCCAGCAAAGCAATAGTGTCCGGGGACACCGGGGAGCTGTTTTTT. Translated, it gives CASKAIVSGDTGELFF.

This clonotype has at least ten counts. The rearrangement uses TRBV29-1 and TRBJ1-2, with no clear D. CDR3 length: 12 residues. The V end was cut by 3 bases, the J end by 8 bases, with 13 bases between. CDR1 SQVTM and CDR2 ANQGSEA come from the germline V gene. DNA for the CDR3: TGCAGCGTTGATCGGACCCTCGGCGGCTACACCTTC. Translating it yields CSVDRTLGGYTF.

This chain links TRBV2 with TRBJ2-2, with D perhaps TRBD2 (5 bases). Trimming stripped 3 bases from V and 5 bases from J, with 10 bases between. The CDR3 spans 14 residues. Germline lookup yields CDR1 SNHLY and CDR2 FYNNEI. CDR3 in amino acids: CASSDRRQTGELFF. CDR3 nucleotides: TGTGCCAGCAGTGACCGGAGGCAAACCGGGGAGCTGTTTTTT.